This entry is about one T cell receptor (beta chain). Its antigen is undetermined. The sample is drawn from a study of regulatory T cells in long-lasting Graves disease. Points from the study as a whole: The persistent group shared 2,500 or so public clonotypes, more than the approximately 1,000 shared by new patients.

This CDR3 region has 15 residues. CDR1 is SGHNT, CDR2 YENEEA, per germline. The V and J ends lost 4 bases and 3 bases respectively, with 13 bases between them. Stated time point: newly diagnosed GD, antithyroid drugs for less than 3 months. Preparation of the TCR library used RNA extracted from PBMCs. Libraries of TCR beta came from iRepertoire HTBI primers plus Arm-PCR of CDR3 regions. One entry per CDR3 protein, called by TCRdb with MiXCR from the multiplex PCR reads. The sample contains hundreds of thousands of distinct CDR3 sequences, about 13% of which appear only once. The same sample was also studied in work on T cells in Graves' hyperthyroidism and ophthalmopathy. That paper states: The TCR CDR3 first-round RT-PCR relied on the HTBI primer set. A 13 V-J signature model discriminated ophthalmopathy versus stable hyperthyroidism.

This specimen consisted of peripheral blood mononuclear cells (PBMCs), obtained at new diagnosis, from a patient treated with antithyroid drugs. This TCR was sampled from a young man with Graves disease. This chain joins TRBV11-3 and TRBJ2-1; D not certain. The CDR3 is CASSSAWADYNEQFF. The CDR3 DNA reads as TGTGCCAGCAGCTCCGCCTGGGCAGACTACAATGAGCAGTTCTTC.